This T cell receptor (beta chain) was recovered during a study of control samples from healthy donors and cancer patients. Clones were read by immunoSEQ multiplex PCR, and TCRdb kept only the in-frame ones, dropping some. The repertoire holds 150,000 to 200,000 clones, roughly 90% seen once, with about 12% in the top ten. Trimming removed 2 bases at V and 6 bases at J, with 3 bases between. CDR1 and CDR2 from the germline V gene are SEHNR and FQNEAQ (reference sequence). CDR3 length: 11 residues. The rearrangement links TRBV7-9 to TRBJ2-3; D gene unclear. This receptor was identified in a man aged 30 to 39 in good health. The sequencing sample was made of blood. In DNA, the CDR3 is TGTGCCAGCAGCTTAAGGGATACGCAGTATTTT. This gives the protein CASSLRDTQYF.